The 8 T cell receptor beta chains below all came from one sample that was sequenced in a study of identical twins. A single record per CDR3 protein comes from TCRdb applying MiXCR to the 5' RACE reads. The table has more than 1.5 million distinct CDR3 sequences, about 31% seen once. Sequencing input: cord blood. Every receptor here comes from a newborn girl in good health.

The chain recombines TRBV5-1 with TRBJ2-7; D is unclear. CDR3 size: 13 residues. Germline values: CDR1 SGHRS, CDR2 YFSETQ. The V gene lost 5 bases and the J gene lost 1 base, with 10 bases spanning the gap. DNA of the CDR3: TGCGCCAGCAGAATCGAAGGATCCTACGAGCAGTACTTC. It specifies CASRIEGSYEQYF.

This sequence joins TRBV18 and TRBJ2-3, with 12 bases that match TRBD2. V gave up 1 base and J gave up 1 base; unmatched junction bases: 12. The CDR3 sequence is 20 residues long. Germline CDR1 and CDR2: KGHSH and LQKENI. The CDR3 region has the DNA TGTGCCAGCTCACCACTTCAGCGACTAGCGGGAGACGGGGGCACAGATACGCAGTATTTT. This encodes CASSPLQRLAGDGGTDTQYF.

This clonotype was seen more than once but under ten times. The rearrangement uses TRBV28 and TRBJ2-7; D not certain. The CDR3 loop spans 12 amino acids. Germline-derived CDR1 and CDR2 are MDHEN and SYDVKM. Deletions cut 7 bases from V and 2 bases from J, with 9 bases between. In DNA form, the CDR3 reads TGTGCCAGCACTGGCAGACCCTACGAGCAGTACTTC. Protein sequence: CASTGRPYEQYF.

A few counts support this clonotype. The chain carries TRBV28 and TRBJ2-7, with 9 bases aligning to TRBD2. Per the germline V gene, CDR1 is MDHEN and CDR2 is SYDVKM. Trimming at V came to 7 bases and at J to 0 bases, leaving 7 bases not matched to a gene. The CDR3 contains 15 residues. CDR3 coding DNA: TGTGCCAGCACGAAATCTAGCGGGATCTCCTACGAGCAGTACTTC. Residues: CASTKSSGISYEQYF.

This clonotype was picked up a small number of times. The gene calls are TRBV20-1 and TRBJ1-5, with a possible D match to TRBD1 (5 bases). The CDR3 length is 13 residues. Germline V gene data show CDR1 as DFQATT and CDR2 as SNEGSKA (reference sequence). The V end lost 6 bases, the J end lost 3 bases, and 12 bases lay between the germline ends. In DNA form, the CDR3 reads TGCAGTGCGGTGGACACGAACAATCAGCCCCAGCATTTT. Translating gives CSAVDTNNQPQHF.

This clonotype came up a few times. The chain combines TRBV20-1 with TRBJ1-5; D unresolved. Germline CDR1 and CDR2: DFQATT and SNEGSKA (reference sequence). Trimming removed 2 bases at V and 4 bases at J, with 15 bases between. The length of the CDR3 is 15 residues. The DNA for the CDR3 is TGCAGTGCTAGACGGTTGGGGAGAACAAATCAGCCCCAGCATTTT. Translating gives CSARRLGRTNQPQHF.

Ten or more counts support this clonotype. The genes are TRBV12-3 or TRBV12-4 and TRBJ2-3; TRBD2 aligns across 7 bases. The CDR3 covers 14 residues. The J segment lost 1 base and the V segment lost 2 bases, leaving 0 bases of the junction unmatched. The CDR3 loop reads CASSLRGGTDTQYF. CDR3 DNA: TGTGCCAGCAGTTTACGGGGGGGCACAGATACGCAGTATTTT.

V gene TRBV25-1 combines with J gene TRBJ1-2; D unclear. V was clipped by 3 bases and J by 3 bases, with 8 bases between them. CDR3 length: 13 residues. CDR1 and CDR2 from the germline V gene are MGHDK and SYGVNS. The CDR3 region is CASSDRRYYGYTF. DNA of the CDR3: TGTGCCAGCAGTGATCGGCGCTACTATGGCTACACCTTC.